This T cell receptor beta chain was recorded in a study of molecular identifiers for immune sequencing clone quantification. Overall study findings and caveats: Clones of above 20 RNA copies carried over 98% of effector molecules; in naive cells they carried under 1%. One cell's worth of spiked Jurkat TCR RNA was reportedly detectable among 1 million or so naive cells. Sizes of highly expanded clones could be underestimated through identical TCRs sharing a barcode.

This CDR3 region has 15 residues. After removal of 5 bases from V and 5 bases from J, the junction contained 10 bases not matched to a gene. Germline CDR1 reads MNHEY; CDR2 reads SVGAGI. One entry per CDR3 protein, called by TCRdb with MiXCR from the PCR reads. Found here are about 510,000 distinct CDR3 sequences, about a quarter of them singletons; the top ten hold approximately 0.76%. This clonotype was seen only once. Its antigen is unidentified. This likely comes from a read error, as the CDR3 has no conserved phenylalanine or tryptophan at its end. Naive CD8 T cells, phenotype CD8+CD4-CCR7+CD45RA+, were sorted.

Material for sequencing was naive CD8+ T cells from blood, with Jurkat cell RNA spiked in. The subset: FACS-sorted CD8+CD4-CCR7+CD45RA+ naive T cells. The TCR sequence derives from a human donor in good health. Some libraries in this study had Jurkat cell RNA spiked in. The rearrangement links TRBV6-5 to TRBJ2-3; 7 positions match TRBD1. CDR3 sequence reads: CASSPTGVRGDTQYS. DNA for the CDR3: TGTGCCAGCAGTCCAACAGGGGTGAGGGGAGATACGCAGTATTCT.